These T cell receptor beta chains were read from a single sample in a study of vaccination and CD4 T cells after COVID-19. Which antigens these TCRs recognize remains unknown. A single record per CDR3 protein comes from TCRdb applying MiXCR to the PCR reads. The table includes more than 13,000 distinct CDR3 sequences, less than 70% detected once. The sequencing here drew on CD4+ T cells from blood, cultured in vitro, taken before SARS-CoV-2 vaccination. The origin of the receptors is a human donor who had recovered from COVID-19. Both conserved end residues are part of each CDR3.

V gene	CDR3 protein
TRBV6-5	CASSYSSYRFPNQPQHF
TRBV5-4	CASSLTVNYGYTF
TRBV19	CASTETRDRGGTEAFF
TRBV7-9	CASTSLVLGYGYTF
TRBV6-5	CASSYSPVNTEAFF
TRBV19	CASSIEGVELAGGPNTQYF
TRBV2	CASRGGGGHPYF
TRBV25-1	CASSGARGTGPLHF
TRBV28	CASADRGMGNIQYF
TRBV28	CASSLTGAEAFF
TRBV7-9	CASSSRPTSLKETQYF
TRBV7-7	CASSLGAGGSDTQYF
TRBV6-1	CASSEGSGPTGELFF
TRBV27	CASSLNRGSQPQHF
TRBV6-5	CASSYPSGANVLTF
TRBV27	CASSLTDTGSQYF
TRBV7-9	CASSWGTGDSPLHF
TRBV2	CASISDRGRNSPLHF
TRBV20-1	CSARDRRVAAYNEQFF
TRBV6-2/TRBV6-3	CASSYRLTGSIGNQPQHF
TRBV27	CASSLGWGLAPEAFF
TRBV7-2	CASSVRQGGAEAFF